This T cell receptor (beta chain) was recorded in a study of post-analysis software for immune sequencing data. On the study more broadly: There were relapsing-remitting, secondary progressive and progressive-relapsing multiple sclerosis among the disease courses included. Study conclusions and caveats: There was significantly lower normalized Chao1 diversity in multiple sclerosis patients than in controls. Included in a set of five TRBV segments more frequent in patients than controls were TRBV5-6, TRBV5-1 and TRBV20-1.

A remark on this clonotype: The antigen is not known.

The authors incorporated unique molecular identifiers into the TCR beta cDNA libraries. Some 500,000 cDNA molecules were obtained per 1 to 10 million input T cells. TCRdb itself ran the PCR reads through MiXCR, one entry per CDR3 protein. The sample consists of roughly 730,000 distinct CDR3 sequences, 25% to 30% of them appearing once. V was cut by 6 bases and J by 0 bases, with 11 bases left in between. This CDR3 is built from 14 residues. Sequenced material: blood. V gene TRBV12-3 or TRBV12-4 combines with J gene TRBJ1-1; D not resolved. The clonotype originates from a girl aged 5 to 17 with multiple sclerosis. This CDR3 reads CASSPEVMNTEAFF. In DNA, the CDR3 is TGTGCCAGCAGCCCCGAGGTTATGAACACTGAAGCTTTCTTT.